The 10 T cell receptor beta chains in this list originate from one sample, sequenced in a study of T cell changes during pregnancy in multiple sclerosis. The data were produced by immunoSEQ multiplex PCR, yet TCRdb's version contains in-frame clones alone and is incomplete. The repertoire holds about 110,000 clones, with about 90% as singletons. The sequences come from peripheral blood, collected before pregnancy. Receptors originate from a female donor with multiple sclerosis, enrolled in a pregnancy study.

The V call is TRBV15, the J call TRBJ2-1; a possible D gene is TRBD1 (6 bases). Germline CDR1 LNHNV, CDR2 YYDKDF (reference sequence). This CDR3 contains 16 residues. Trimming took 0 bases from V and 6 from J, leaving 15 bases between them. CDR3 DNA: TGTGCCACCAGCAGAGATTATCAGGGGCTCGGCAATGAGCAGTTCTTC. Its protein product is CATSRDYQGLGNEQFF.

The chain employs TRBV18 and TRBJ2-3; 7 positions match TRBD2. This CDR3 contains 14 residues. Germline assignment: CDR1 KGHSH and CDR2 LQKENI. Trimming at V came to 4 bases and at J to 2 bases, leaving 3 bases not matched to a gene. CDR3 sequence reads: CASSHGTTTDTQYF. The CDR3 nucleotides are TGTGCCAGCTCACACGGGACTACCACAGATACGCAGTATTTT.

This clone was counted only a few times. The chain is built from TRBV25-1 and TRBJ2-2; 9 bases match TRBD1. The CDR3 loop spans 15 amino acids. V shed 4 bases and J 3 bases; nucleotides not matched to a gene: 3. Germline CDR1 reads MGHDK; CDR2 reads SYGVNS. The CDR3 DNA reads as TGTGCCAGCAGTGCGGGACAGGGTGACACCGGGGAGCTGTTTTTT. Translation: CASSAGQGDTGELFF.

The chain combines TRBV6-1 with TRBJ2-6; 7 bases map to TRBD1. The trim removed 2 bases at V and 0 bases at J, leaving 4 bases unmatched. The V gene's germline CDR1 is MNHNS and CDR2 SASEGT. The CDR3 loop spans 17 amino acids. CDR3 in amino acids: CASSEKGQRSGANVLTF. CDR3 bases: TGTGCCAGCAGTGAAAAGGGACAGCGCTCTGGGGCCAACGTCCTGACTTTC.

The chain joins TRBV27 to TRBJ2-7, with D maybe TRBD1 (5 bases). Germline CDR1 and CDR2: MNHEY and SMNVEV (reference sequence). Trimming took off 1 base at V and 2 bases at J, with 21 bases between the two ends. The CDR3 runs 18 residues. In DNA, the CDR3 is TGTGCCAGCAGTTTATTTGGGTATCAGGACATTGGAACCTACGAGCAGTACTTC. Protein: CASSLFGYQDIGTYEQYF.

The chain links TRBV9 to TRBJ1-5; no reliable D call. V lost 2 bases and J 0 bases, leaving 6 bases between the germline ends. In germline, CDR1 is SGDLS, CDR2 YYNGEE. This CDR3 spans 14 amino acids. CDR3 region: CASSVSNSNQPQHF. The CDR3 DNA reads TGTGCCAGCAGCGTTTCCAATAGCAATCAGCCCCAGCATTTT.

The chain employs TRBV28 and TRBJ2-2; TRBD2 matches 8 bases. The CDR3 is 15 residues long. CDR1 is MDHEN, CDR2 SYDVKM, per germline. With 2 bases clipped from V and 5 bases from J, the junction kept 4 bases outside the gene matches. The CDR3 sequence is CASSLPGRVTGELFF. The CDR3 nucleotides are TGTGCCAGCAGTTTACCCGGGAGGGTTACCGGGGAGCTGTTTTTT.

This chain joins TRBV4-3 and TRBJ1-1; TRBD1 matches at 7 bases. Germline V gives CDR1 LGHNA, CDR2 YSLEER. The CDR3 contains 19 residues. V shed 0 bases, J shed 0 bases, and the junction held 13 bases outside the gene matches. CDR3 nucleotides: TGCGCCAGCAGCCAAGATCGAGCGGATGCAGGGGGAATGAACACTGAAGCTTTCTTT. The encoded protein is CASSQDRADAGGMNTEAFF.

V usage is TRBV18 and J usage is TRBJ2-7; 8 nucleotides agree with TRBD1. This CDR3 has 14 residues. Trimming at V came to 2 bases and at J to 7 bases, leaving 7 bases not matched to a gene. Germline CDR1 and CDR2: KGHSH and LQKENI. The DNA of the CDR3 is TGTGCCAGCTCACCATATGACAGGGGCACGGAGCAGTACTTC. This encodes CASSPYDRGTEQYF.

CDR3 amino acids: CASSISGTAASYEQYF. CDR3 DNA: TGTGCCAGCAGCATATCCGGGACAGCCGCATCCTACGAGCAGTACTTC. The chain combines TRBV7-8 with TRBJ2-7, with 7 nucleotides matching TRBD1. V shed 5 bases and J 1 base; nucleotides not matched to a gene: 11. Per the germline V gene, CDR1 is SGHVS and CDR2 is FQNEAQ. The length of the CDR3 is 16 residues.